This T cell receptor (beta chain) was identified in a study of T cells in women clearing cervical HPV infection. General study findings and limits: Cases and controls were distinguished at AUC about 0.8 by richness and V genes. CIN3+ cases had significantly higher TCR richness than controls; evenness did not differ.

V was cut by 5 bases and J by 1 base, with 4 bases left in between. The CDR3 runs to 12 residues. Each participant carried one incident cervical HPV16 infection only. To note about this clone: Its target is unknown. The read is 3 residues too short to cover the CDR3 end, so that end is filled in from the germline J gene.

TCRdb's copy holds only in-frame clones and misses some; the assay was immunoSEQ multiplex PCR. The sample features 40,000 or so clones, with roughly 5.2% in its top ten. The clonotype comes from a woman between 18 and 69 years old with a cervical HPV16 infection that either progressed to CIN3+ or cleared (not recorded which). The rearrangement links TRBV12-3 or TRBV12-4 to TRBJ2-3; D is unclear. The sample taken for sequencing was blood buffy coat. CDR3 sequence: CASSRGTDTQYF. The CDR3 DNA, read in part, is TGTGCCAGCAGTCGCGGCACAGATACG.